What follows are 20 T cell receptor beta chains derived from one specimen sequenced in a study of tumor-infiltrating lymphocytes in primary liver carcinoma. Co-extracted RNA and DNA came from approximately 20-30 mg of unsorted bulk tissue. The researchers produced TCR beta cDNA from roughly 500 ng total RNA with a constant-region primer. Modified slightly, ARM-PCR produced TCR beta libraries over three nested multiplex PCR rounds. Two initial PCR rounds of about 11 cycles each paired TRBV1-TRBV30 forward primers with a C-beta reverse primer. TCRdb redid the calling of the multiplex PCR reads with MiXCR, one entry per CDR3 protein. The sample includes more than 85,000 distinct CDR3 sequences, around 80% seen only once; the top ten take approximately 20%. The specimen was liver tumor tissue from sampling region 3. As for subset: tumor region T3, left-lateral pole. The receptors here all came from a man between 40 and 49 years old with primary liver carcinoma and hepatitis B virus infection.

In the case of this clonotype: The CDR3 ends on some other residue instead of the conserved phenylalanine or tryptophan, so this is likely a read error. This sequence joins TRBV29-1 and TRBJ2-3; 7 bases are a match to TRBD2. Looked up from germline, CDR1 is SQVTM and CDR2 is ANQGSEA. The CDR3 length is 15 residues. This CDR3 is CSIESASGGRYTQYS. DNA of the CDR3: TGCAGCATTGAGTCGGCTAGCGGAGGGAGGTATACGCAGTATTCT.

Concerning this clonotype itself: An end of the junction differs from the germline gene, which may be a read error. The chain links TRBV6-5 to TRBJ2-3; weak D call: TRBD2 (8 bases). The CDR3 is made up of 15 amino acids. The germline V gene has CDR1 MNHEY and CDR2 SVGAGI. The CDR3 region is CASNPGLAGTDTEYF. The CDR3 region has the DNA TGTGCCAGCAACCCAGGACTAGCAGGGACAGATACGGAGTATTTT.

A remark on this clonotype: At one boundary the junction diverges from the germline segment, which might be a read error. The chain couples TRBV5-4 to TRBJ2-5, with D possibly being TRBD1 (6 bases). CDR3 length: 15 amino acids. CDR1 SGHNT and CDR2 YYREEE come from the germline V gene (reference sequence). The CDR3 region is CASGQSPDSQETQYF. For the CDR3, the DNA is TGTGCCAGTGGCCAGTCTCCGGACAGCCAAGAAACCCAGTACTTC.

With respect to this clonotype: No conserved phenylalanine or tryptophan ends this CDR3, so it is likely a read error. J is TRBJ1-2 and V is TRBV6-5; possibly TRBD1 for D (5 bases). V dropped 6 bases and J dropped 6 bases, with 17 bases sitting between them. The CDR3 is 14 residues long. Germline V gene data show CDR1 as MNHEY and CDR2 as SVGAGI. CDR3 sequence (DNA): TGTGCCAGCAGGCCTCCGGGGGGAGGTCATGGCTACACCCTC. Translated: CASRPPGGGHGYTL.

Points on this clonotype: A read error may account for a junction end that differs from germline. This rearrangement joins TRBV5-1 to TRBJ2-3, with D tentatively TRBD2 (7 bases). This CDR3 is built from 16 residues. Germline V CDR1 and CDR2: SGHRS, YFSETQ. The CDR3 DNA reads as TGCGCCAGCAGCCACGGGGGGCGCGATTTGACAAATACTCAGTATTTT. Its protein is CASSHGGRDLTNTQYF.

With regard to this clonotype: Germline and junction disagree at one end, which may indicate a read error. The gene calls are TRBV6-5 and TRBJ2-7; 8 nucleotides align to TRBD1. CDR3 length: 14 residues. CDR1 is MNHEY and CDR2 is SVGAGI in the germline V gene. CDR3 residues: CASNPGTGRYEQYF. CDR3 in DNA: TGTGCCAGCAATCCTGGGACAGGACGCTACGAGCAGTATTTC.

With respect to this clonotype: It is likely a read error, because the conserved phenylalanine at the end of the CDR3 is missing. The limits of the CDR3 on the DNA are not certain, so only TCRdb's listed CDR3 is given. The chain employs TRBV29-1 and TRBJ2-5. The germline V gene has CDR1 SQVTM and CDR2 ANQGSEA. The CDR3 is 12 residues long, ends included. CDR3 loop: CSVLENQETKYI.

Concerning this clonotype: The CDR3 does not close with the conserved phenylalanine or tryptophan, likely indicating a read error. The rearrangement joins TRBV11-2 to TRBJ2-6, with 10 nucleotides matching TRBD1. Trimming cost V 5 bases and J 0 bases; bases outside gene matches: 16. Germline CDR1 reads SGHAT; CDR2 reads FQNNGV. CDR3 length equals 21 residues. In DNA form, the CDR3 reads TGTGCCAGCAGCAAGGGGGGGGACAGGGGCATTTCCCTCTCTGGGGCCAACGTCCTGACTTTA. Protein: CASSKGGDRGISLSGANVLTL.

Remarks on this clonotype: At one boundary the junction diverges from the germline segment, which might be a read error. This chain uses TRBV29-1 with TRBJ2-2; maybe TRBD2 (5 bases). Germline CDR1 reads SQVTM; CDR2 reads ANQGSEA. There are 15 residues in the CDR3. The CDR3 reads CSVGSSAANTGELFF. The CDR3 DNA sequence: TGCAGTGTTGGGAGTAGCGCGGCGAATACCGGGGAGCTGTTTTTT.

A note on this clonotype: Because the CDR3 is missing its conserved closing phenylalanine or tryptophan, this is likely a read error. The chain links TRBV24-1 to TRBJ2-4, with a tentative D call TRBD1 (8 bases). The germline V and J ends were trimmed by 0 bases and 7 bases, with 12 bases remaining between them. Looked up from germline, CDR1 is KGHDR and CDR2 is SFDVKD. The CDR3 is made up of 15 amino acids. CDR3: CATSDLTGGVNIQYL. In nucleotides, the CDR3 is TGTGCCACCAGTGATTTGACAGGGGGGGTGAACATTCAGTACTTA.

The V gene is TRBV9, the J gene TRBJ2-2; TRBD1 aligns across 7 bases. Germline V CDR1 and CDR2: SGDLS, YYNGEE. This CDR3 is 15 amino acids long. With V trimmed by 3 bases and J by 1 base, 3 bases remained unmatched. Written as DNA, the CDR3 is TGTGCCAGCAGCGACAGACAGGGGAACACCGGGGAGCTGTTTTTT. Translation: CASSDRQGNTGELFF.

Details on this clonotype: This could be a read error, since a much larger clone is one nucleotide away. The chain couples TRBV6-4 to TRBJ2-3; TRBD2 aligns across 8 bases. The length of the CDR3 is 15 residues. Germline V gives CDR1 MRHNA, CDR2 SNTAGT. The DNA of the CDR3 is TGTGCCAGCAGTGAAGCGGGAGCGGGCACAGATACGCAGAATTTT. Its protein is CASSEAGAGTDTQNF.

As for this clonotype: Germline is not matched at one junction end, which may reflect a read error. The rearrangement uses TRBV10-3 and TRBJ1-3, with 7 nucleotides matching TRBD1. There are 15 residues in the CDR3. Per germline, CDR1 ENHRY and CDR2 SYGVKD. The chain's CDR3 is CASTGDLSSGNAIFF. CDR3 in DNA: TGTGCCAGTACAGGGGACTTGAGCTCTGGAAACGCCATATTTTTT.

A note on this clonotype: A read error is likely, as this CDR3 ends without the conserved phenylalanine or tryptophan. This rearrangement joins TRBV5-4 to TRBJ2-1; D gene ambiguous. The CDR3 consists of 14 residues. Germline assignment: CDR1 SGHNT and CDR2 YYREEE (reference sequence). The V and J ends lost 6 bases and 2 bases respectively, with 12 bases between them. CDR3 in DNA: TGTGCCAGCATCTCCTCTGGGACCTACAATGAGCAGTTCTAC. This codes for CASISSGTYNEQFY.

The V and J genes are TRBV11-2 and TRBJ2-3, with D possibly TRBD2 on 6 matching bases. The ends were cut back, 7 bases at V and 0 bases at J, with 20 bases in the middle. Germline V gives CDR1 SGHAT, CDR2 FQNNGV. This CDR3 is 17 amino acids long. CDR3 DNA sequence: TGTGCCAGCACCTTGGATACGGGGGAGACTAGCACAGATACGCAGTATTTT. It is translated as CASTLDTGETSTDTQYF. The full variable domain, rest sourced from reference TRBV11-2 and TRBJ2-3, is EAGVAQSPRYKIIEKRQSVAFWCNPISGHATLYWYQQILGQGPKLLIQFQNNGVVDDSQLPKDRFSAERLKGVDSTLKIQPAKLEDSAVYLCASTLDTGETSTDTQYFGPGTRLTVL.

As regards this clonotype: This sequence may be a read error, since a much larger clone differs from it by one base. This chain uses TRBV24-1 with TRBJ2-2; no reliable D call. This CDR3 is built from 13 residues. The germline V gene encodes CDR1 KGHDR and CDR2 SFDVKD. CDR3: CAISVGRAGELFF. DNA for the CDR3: TGTGCCATCAGTGTAGGAAGAGCCGGGGAGCTGTTTTTT.

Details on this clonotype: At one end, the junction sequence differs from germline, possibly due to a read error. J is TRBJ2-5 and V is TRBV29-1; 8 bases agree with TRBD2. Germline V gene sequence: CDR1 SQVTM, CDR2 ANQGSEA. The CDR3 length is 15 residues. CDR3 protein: CSARTSWSWAETQYF. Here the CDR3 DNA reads TGCAGCGCTCGGACTAGCTGGAGTTGGGCAGAGACCCAGTATTTC.

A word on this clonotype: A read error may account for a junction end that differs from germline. The DNA of the CDR3 is TGTGCCAGCAGCGCCCACGTTTTAGGGCGAAATTCATTCTACAATGAGCAATTCTTC. Protein: CASSAHVLGRNSFYNEQFF. This rearrangement joins TRBV11-2 to TRBJ2-1, with no clear D. Germline V gene lookup returns CDR1 SGHAT and CDR2 FQNNGV. This CDR3 has 19 amino acids.

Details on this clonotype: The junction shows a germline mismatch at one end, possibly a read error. CDR3: CTSSTPSDGTHEQYF. In DNA form, the CDR3 reads TGTACCAGCAGCACCCCGAGTGACGGGACCCACGAGCAGTACTTC. The rearrangement joins TRBV5-4 to TRBJ2-7; tentatively, D is TRBD1 or TRBD2 (5 bases each). CDR3 size: 15 residues. CDR1 and CDR2 (germline): SGHNT, YYREEE (reference sequence). The whole variable domain, remainder taken from reference TRBV5-4 and TRBJ2-7, is ETGVTQSPTHLIKTRGQQVTLRCSSQSGHNTVSWYQQALGQGPQFIFQYYREEENGRGNFPPRFSGLQFPNYSSELNVNALELDDSALYLCTSSTPSDGTHEQYFGPGTRLTVT.

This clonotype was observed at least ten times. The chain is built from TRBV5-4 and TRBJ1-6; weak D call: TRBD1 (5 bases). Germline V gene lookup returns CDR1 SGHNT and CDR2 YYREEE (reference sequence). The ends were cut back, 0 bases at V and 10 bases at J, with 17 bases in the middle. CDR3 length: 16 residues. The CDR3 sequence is CASSLASGTGGSPLHF. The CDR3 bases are TGTGCCAGCAGCTTGGCTTCCGGGACCGGAGGCTCACCCCTCCACTTT.